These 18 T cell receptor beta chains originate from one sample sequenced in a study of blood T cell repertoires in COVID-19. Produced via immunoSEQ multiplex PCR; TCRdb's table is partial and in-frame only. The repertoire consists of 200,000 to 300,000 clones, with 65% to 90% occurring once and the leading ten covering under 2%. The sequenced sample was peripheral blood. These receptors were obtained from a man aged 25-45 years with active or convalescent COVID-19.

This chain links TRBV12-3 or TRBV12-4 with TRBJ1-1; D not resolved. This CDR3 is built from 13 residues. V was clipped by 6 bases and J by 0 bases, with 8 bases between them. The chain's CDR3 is CASSSPVNTEAFF. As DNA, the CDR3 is TGTGCCAGCAGCTCCCCAGTGAACACTGAAGCTTTCTTT.

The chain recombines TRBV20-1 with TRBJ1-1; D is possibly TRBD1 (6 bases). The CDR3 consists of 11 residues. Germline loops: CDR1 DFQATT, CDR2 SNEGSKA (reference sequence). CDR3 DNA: TGCAGCTGGCGGGGGGCTAGCGGAGCTTTCTTT. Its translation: CSWRGASGAFF.

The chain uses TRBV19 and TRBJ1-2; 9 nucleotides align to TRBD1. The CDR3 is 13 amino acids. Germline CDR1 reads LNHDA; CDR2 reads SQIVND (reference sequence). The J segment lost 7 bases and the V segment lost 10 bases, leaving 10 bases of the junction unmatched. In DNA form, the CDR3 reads TGTGCCACCGGACAGGGGTTGATGGGTGGCTACACCTTC. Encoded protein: CATGQGLMGGYTF.

The CDR3 nucleotides read TGTGCCTGGCCGGGGGGCGCCTTAAATCCCGAAAGCACAGATACGCAGTATTTT. As protein: CAWPGGALNPESTDTQYF. The V call is TRBV2, the J call TRBJ2-3; weak D call: TRBD2 (7 bases). Germline V gene data show CDR1 as SNHLY and CDR2 as FYNNEI. The ends were cut back, 11 bases at V and 0 bases at J, with 27 bases in the middle. This CDR3 is 18 amino acids long.

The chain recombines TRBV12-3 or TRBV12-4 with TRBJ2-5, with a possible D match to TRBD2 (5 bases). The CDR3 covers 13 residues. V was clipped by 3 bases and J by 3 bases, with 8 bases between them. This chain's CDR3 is CASSLVGEETQYF. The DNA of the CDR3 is TGTGCCAGCAGTTTGGTCGGGGAAGAGACCCAGTACTTC.

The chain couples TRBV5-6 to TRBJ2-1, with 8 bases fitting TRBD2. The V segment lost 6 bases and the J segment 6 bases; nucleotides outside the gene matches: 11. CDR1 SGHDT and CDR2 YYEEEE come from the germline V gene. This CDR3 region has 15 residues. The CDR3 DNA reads TGTGCCAGCACCCGAGCGGGGGTCATTTTCAATGAGCAGTTCTTC. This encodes CASTRAGVIFNEQFF.

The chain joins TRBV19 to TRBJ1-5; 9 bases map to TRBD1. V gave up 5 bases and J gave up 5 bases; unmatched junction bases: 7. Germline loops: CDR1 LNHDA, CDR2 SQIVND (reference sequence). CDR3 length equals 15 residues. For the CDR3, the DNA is TGTGCCAGTAGTTTGGTACAGGGGGCTTATCAGCCCCAGCATTTT. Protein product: CASSLVQGAYQPQHF.

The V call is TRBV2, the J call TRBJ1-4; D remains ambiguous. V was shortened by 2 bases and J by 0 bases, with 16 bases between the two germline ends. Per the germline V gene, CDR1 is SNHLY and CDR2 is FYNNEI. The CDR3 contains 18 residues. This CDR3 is CASSESIRSTATNEKLFF. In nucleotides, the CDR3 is TGTGCCAGCAGTGAAAGTATAAGGAGTACCGCAACTAATGAAAAACTGTTTTTT.

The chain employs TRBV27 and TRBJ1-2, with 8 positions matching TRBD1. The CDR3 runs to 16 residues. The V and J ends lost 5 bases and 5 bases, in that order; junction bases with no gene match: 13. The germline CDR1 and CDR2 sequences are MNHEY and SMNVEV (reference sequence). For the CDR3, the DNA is TGTGCCAGCAGTCGACTACCTAAGGGACAGGCGTATGGCTACACCTTC. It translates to CASSRLPKGQAYGYTF.

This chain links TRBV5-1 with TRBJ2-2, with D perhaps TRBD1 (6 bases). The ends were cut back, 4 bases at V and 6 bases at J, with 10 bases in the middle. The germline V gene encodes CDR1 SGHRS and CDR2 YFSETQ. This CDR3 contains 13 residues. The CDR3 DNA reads TGCGCCAGCAGCAACACAGGGTCCGGGGAGCTGTTTTTT. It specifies CASSNTGSGELFF.

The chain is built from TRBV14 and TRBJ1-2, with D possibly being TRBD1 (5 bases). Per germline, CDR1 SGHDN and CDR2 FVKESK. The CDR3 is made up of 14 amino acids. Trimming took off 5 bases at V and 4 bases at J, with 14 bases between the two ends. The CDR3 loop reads CASSANTGGYGYTF. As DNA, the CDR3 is TGTGCCAGCAGCGCAAACACGGGGGGCTATGGCTACACCTTC.

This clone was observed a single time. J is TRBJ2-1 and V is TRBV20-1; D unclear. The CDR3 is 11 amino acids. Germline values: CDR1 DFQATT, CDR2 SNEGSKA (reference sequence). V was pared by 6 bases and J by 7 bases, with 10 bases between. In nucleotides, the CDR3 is TGCAGTGCCACCCGGTGGAATGAGCAGTTCTTC. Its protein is CSATRWNEQFF.

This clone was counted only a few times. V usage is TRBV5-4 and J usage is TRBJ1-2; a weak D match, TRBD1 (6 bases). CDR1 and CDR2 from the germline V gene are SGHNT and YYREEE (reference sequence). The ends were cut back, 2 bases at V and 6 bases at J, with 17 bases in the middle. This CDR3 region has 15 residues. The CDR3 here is CASSLREQGSHGYTF. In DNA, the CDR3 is TGTGCCAGCAGCTTACGGGAACAGGGAAGCCATGGCTACACCTTC.

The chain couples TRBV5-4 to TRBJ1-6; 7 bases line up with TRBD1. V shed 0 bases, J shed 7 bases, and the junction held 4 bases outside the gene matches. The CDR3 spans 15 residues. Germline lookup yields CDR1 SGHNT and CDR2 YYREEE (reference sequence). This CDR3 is CASSLAQGVNSPLHF. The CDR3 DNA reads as TGTGCCAGCAGCTTGGCCCAGGGGGTAAATTCACCCCTCCACTTT.

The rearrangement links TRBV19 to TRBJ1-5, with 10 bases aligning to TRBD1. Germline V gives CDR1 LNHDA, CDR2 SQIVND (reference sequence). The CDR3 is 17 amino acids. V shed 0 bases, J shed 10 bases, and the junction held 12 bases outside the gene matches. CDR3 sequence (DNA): TGTGCCAGTAGTATAGATCTATCCGGGACAGGGGCCCAACCCCAGCATTTT. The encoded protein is CASSIDLSGTGAQPQHF.

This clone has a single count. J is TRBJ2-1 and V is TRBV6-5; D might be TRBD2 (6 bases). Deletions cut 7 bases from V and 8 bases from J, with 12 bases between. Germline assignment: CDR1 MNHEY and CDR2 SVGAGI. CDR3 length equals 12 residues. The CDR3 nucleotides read TGTGCCAGCACCACGCGGGGTCATGAGCAGTTCTTC. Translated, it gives CASTTRGHEQFF.

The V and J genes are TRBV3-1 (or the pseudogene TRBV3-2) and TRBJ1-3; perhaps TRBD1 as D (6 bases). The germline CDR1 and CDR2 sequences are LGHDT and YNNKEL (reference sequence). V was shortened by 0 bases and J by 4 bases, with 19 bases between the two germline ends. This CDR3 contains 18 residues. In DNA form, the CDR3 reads TGTGCCAGCAGCCAAGATGGGAACGGGGGGCCGCTAGGAAACACCATATATTTT. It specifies CASSQDGNGGPLGNTIYF.

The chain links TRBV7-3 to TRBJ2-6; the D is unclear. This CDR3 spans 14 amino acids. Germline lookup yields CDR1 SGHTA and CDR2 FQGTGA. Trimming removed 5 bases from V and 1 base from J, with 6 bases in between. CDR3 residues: CASSPQSGANVLTF. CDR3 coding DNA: TGTGCCAGCAGCCCCCAATCTGGGGCCAACGTCCTGACTTTC. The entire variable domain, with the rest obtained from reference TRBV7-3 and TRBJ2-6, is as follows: GAGVSQTPSNKVTEKGKYVELRCDPISGHTALYWYRQSLGQGPEFLIYFQGTGAADDSGLPNDRFFAVRPEGSVSTLKIQRTERGDSAVYLCASSPQSGANVLTFGAGSRLTVL.